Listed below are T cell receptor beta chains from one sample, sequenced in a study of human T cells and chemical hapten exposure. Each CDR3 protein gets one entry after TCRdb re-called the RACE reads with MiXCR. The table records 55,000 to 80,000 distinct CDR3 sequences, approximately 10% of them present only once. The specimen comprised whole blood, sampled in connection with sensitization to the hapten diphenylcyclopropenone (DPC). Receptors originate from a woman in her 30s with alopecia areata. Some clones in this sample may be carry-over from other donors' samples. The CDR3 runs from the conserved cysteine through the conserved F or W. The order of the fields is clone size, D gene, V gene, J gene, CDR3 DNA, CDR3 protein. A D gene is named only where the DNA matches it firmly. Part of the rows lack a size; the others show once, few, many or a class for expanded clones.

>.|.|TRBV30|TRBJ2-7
TGTGCCTGGAGTGTAGGGGTATACGAGCAGTACTTC
CAWSVGVYEQYF
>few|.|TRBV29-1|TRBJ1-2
TGCAGCGTAGAAACAGGGAACTATGGCTACACCTTC
CSVETGNYGYTF
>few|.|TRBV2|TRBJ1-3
TGTGCCAGCAGTGAGATCTCTGGAAACACCATATATTTT
CASSEISGNTIYF
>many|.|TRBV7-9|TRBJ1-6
TGTGCCAGCAGCTTATCAGATAATTCACCCCTCCACTTT
CASSLSDNSPLHF
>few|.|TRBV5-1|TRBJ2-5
TGCGCCAGCAGCTTGTCCGCGGGGGCGCAAGAGACCCAGTACTTC
CASSLSAGAQETQYF
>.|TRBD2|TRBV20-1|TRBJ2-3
TGCAGTGCTAGAGGACTAGCGGGGGGAACAGATACGCAGTATTTT
CSARGLAGGTDTQYF
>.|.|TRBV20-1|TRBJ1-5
TGCAGTGTACCAGGGATAGGCAATCAGCCCCAGCATTTT
CSVPGIGNQPQHF
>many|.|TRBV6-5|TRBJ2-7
TGTGCCAGCGGTCGGGACACCTCCTACGAGCAGTACTTC
CASGRDTSYEQYF
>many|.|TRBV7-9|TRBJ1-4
TGTGCCAGCAGTTCGGTCTCAACTAATGAAAAACTGTTTTTT
CASSSVSTNEKLFF
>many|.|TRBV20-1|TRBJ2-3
TGCAGTGCGCCCTCAACGAGGGGGGAAGATACGCAGTATTTT
CSAPSTRGEDTQYF
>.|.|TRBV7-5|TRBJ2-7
.
CISVSEASTGRTGHFTPYEQYF
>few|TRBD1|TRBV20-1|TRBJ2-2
TGCAGTGCTAGAGGGGAGGGACAGGGAGGCACCGGGGAGCTGTTTTTT
CSARGEGQGGTGELFF
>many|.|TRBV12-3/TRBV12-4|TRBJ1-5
TGTGCCAGCAGCAAAATTAGACAAACGGCCCAGCATTTT
CASSKIRQTAQHF
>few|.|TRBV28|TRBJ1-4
TGTGCCAGCAGTTTATCCCGGGACCCCTTTGAAAAACTGTTTTTT
CASSLSRDPFEKLFF
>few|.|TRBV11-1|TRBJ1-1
TGTGCCAGCAGCTTACGGATACAGGAAAACACTGAAGCTTTCTTT
CASSLRIQENTEAFF
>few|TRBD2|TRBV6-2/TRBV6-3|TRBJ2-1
TGTGCCAGCAGTTTTAGCGGGGGGCCGTACAATGAGCAGTTCTTC
CASSFSGGPYNEQFF
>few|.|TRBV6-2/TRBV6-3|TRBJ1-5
TGTGCCAGCAGTTACACCCGGCAAGACCCGTATAGGCCCCAGCATTTT
CASSYTRQDPYRPQHF
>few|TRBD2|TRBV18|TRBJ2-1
TGTGCCAGCTCACCCGGTTCCGGGAGGGCCTCCAATGAGCAGTTCTTC
CASSPGSGRASNEQFF
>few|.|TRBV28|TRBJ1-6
TGTGCCAGCAGTGGGGCTGACAGGCAAAATTCACCCCTCCACTTT
CASSGADRQNSPLHF
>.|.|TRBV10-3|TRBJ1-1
TGTGCCGGGGGGAGGGACATGAACACTGAAGCTTTCTTT
CAGGRDMNTEAFF
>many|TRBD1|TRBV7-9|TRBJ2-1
TGTGCCAGCAGCCCCGGGACAGGGGAGAACAATGAGCAGTTCTTC
CASSPGTGENNEQFF
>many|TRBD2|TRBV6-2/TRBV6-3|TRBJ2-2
TGTGCCACCCTAGCGGCGAACACCGGGGAGCTGTTTTTT
CATLAANTGELFF
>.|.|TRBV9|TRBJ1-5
TGTGCCAGCAGCGTAGAGGGGGGGCCCCAGCATTTT
CASSVEGGPQHF
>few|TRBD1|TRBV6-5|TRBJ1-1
TGTGCCAGCTTCAGCTACCCGGGACAGCGGGCGGGCACTGAAGCTTTCTTT
CASFSYPGQRAGTEAFF
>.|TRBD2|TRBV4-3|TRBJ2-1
TGCGCCAGCACCTCCTCGGGAGGGGGGACCTACAATGAGCAGTTCTTC
CASTSSGGGTYNEQFF
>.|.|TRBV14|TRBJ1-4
TGTGCCAGCAGCCTCCGAGTCAATCCTAATGAAAAACTGTTTTTT
CASSLRVNPNEKLFF
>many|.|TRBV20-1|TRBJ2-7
TGCAGTGCCCGCCGTTGGGGTAGCGACGAGCAGTACTTC
CSARRWGSDEQYF
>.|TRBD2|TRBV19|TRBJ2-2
TGTGCCAGTAGGGTGACGGGACTAAACACCGGGGAGCTGTTTTTT
CASRVTGLNTGELFF
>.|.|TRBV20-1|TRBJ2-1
TGCAGTGCCGACAAGAGCTCCTACAATGAGCAGTTCTTC
CSADKSSYNEQFF
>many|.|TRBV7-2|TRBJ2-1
TGTGCCAGCAGCTACCTTGAAAATGAGCAGTTCTTC
CASSYLENEQFF
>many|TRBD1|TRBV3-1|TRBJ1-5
TGTGCCAGCAGCCAAGCTGGACAGGGCTATCAGCCCCAGCATTTT
CASSQAGQGYQPQHF
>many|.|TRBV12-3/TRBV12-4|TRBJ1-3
TGTGCCAGCAGTCCACATCCTAACTCTGGAAACACCATATATTTT
CASSPHPNSGNTIYF
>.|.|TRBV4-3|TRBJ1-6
TGCGCCAGCAGCCAAACAGCTTCTCGCCCTAATTCACCCCTCCACTTT
CASSQTASRPNSPLHF
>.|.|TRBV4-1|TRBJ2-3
TGCGCCAGCAGCCAAGTTATCGGAAACACAGATACGCAGTATTTT
CASSQVIGNTDTQYF
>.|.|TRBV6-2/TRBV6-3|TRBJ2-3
TGTGCCAGCGGGCAGAGGACAGATACGCAGTATTTT
CASGQRTDTQYF
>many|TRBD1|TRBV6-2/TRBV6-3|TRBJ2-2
TGTGCCAGCAGTTGGGACAGGAACACCGGGGAGCTGTTTTTT
CASSWDRNTGELFF
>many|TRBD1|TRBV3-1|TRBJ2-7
TGTGCCAGCAGCCACCCGGGACAGGGTGGATACGAGCAGTACTTC
CASSHPGQGGYEQYF
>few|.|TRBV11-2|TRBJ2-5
TGTGCCAGCTCCGTCGGCAGGGAAAGGAGCCAAGAGACCCAGTACTTC
CASSVGRERSQETQYF
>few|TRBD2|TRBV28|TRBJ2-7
TGTGCCAGCAGCCCGGGACTAGCGGGTCGTTACTACGAGCAGTACTTC
CASSPGLAGRYYEQYF
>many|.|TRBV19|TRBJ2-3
TGTGCCAGTAATCAGGCCTTCACAGATACGCAGTATTTT
CASNQAFTDTQYF
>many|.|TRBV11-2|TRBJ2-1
TGTGCCAGCAGCCTTCAAGGACAGATTGAGCAGTTCTTC
CASSLQGQIEQFF
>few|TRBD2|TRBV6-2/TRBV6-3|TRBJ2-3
TGTGCCAGCAGTCACCAGCGGGAGCTTCCGTACACAGATACGCAGTATTTT
CASSHQRELPYTDTQYF
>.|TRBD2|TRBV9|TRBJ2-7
TGTGCCAGCAGCGTAGCTAGCGGGGGCCACTACGAGCAGTACTTC
CASSVASGGHYEQYF
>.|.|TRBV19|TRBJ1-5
TGTGCCAGTAGTATTTTAACGGCCAGCAATCAGCCCCAGCATTTT
CASSILTASNQPQHF
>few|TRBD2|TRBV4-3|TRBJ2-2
TGCGCCAGCAGCCAAGATTTAGCGGGGGGTAACACCGGGGAGCTGTTTTTT
CASSQDLAGGNTGELFF
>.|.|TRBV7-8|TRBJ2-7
TGTGCCAGCAGCACGACAGATTCCTACGAGCAGTACTTC
CASSTTDSYEQYF
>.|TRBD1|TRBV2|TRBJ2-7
TGTGCCAGCATGACCGGTCCCGGGACAGGGGCCGAGCAGTACTTC
CASMTGPGTGAEQYF
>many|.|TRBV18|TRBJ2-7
TGTGCCAGCTCACCACCCATTCAGGGACCCTACGAGCAGTACTTC
CASSPPIQGPYEQYF
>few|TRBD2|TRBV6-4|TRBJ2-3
TGTGCCAGCAGTGACTCGACTAGCGGGGGGGCAGATACGCAGTATTTT
CASSDSTSGGADTQYF
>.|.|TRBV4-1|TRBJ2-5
TGCGCCAGCAGCCGAGGTACCGAAGAGACCCAGTACTTC
CASSRGTEETQYF
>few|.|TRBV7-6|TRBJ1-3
TGTGCCAGCAGCTTAGGGGGGCGAGGCGACACCATATATTTT
CASSLGGRGDTIYF
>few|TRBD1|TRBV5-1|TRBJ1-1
TGCGCCAGCAGCGTGGACAGGGGCAACACTGAAGCTTTCTTT
CASSVDRGNTEAFF
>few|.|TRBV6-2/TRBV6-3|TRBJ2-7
TGTGCCAGCAGTTACTCGGACGGGGGCTACGAGCAGTACTTC
CASSYSDGGYEQYF
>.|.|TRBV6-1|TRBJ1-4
TGTGCCAGCATCCCAGGTCGGGCTATTGAAAAACTGTTTTTT
CASIPGRAIEKLFF
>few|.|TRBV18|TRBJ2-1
TGTGCCAGCTCACCCCCGGGAGCCACGGGCGGTTACAATGAGCAGTTCTTC
CASSPPGATGGYNEQFF
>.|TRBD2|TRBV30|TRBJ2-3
TGTGCCTGGAGCAGGGGAGGCGGGGGGGCCGCAGATACGCAGTATTTT
CAWSRGGGGAADTQYF
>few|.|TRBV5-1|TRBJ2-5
TGCGCCAGCAGCTTGTATGTCGGACAGCAAGAGACCCAGTACTTC
CASSLYVGQQETQYF
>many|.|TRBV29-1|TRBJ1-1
TGCAGCGCCGCCGGGATCACTGAAGCTTTCTTT
CSAAGITEAFF